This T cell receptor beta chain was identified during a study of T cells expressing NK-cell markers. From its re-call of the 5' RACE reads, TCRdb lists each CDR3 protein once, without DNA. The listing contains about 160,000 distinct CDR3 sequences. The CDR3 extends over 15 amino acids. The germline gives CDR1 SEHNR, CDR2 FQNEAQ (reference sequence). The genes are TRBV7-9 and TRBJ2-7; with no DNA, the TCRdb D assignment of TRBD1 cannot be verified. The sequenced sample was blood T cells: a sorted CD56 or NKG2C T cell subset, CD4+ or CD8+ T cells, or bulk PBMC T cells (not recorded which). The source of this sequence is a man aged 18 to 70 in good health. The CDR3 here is CASSHIGTGYDEQYF.